The 5 T cell receptor beta chains given below trace back to one sample, sequenced in a study of neurological immune-mediated disorders. Each CDR3 protein is one row after TCRdb ran MiXCR on the 5' RACE reads. The sample carries tens of thousands of distinct CDR3 sequences, less than 15% recorded once. Sequencing was performed on PBMCs. The receptors derive from a woman in her fifties or sixties in good health.

This clonotype appeared many times. The chain couples TRBV14 to TRBJ2-7; 11 bases agree with TRBD1. The CDR3 contains 17 residues. The V gene's germline CDR1 is SGHDN and CDR2 FVKESK. V lost 5 bases to trimming and J lost 1 base; unmatched junction nucleotides: 10. In DNA form, the CDR3 reads TGTGCCAGCAGCTCGTTGAGCCGGGACAGGGGGTCCTACGAGCAGTACTTC. This translates into CASSSLSRDRGSYEQYF.

This clonotype was observed at least ten times. The chain uses TRBV15 and TRBJ2-1, with no clear D. Germline CDR1 reads LNHNV; CDR2 reads YYDKDF (reference sequence). CDR3 length: 14 residues. V was trimmed by 0 bases and J by 6 bases, leaving 9 bases between them. The CDR3 sequence is CATSRDKGGNEQFF. The CDR3 bases are TGTGCCACCAGCAGAGATAAGGGTGGCAATGAGCAGTTCTTC.

This clonotype was detected ten times or more. V gene TRBV28 combines with J gene TRBJ2-1, with 10 bases lining up with TRBD2. CDR1 MDHEN and CDR2 SYDVKM come from the germline V gene. This CDR3 region has 13 residues. This chain's CDR3 is CAGRAGGDHEQFF. DNA of the CDR3: TGTGCAGGTAGAGCGGGGGGGGACCATGAGCAGTTCTTC.

This clonotype was picked up many times. The V gene is TRBV7-3, the J gene TRBJ2-7; D is possibly TRBD2 (6 bases). Germline assignment: CDR1 SGHTA and CDR2 FQGTGA. Trimming removed 1 base from V and 6 bases from J, with 16 bases in between. The CDR3 is 15 amino acids. CDR3 region: CASSLNRGGASEQYF. CDR3 DNA: TGTGCCAGCAGCTTAAACCGCGGAGGGGCTTCCGAGCAGTACTTC.

This clonotype was seen many times. The chain combines TRBV10-2 with TRBJ2-1; 14 nucleotides agree with TRBD2. Looked up from germline, CDR1 is WSHSY and CDR2 is SAAADI. The CDR3 runs 18 residues. V was pared by 6 bases and J by 3 bases, with 10 bases of the junction left unmatched. The CDR3 loop is CASSPGTSGGPIYNEQFF. For the CDR3, the DNA is TGCGCCAGCAGCCCCGGGACTAGCGGGGGACCGATCTACAATGAGCAGTTCTTC.